In its sample, the clone carrying this T cell receptor beta chain was seen once. The antigen is unknown. This CDR3 is also generated by other DNA sequences in the sample. The data are from a study of T cell repertoires and HLA-DP antigens. Primers targeted 54 TRBV and 13 TRBJ segments. Some clones are missing from TCRdb's copy, which holds only in-frame ones; the method was immunoSEQ multiplex PCR. The sample lists about 110,000 clones; almost 95% were seen once. CD4+ T cells were isolated untouched, about 97.7% pure. Study findings and constraints: Naive and memory CD4+ cells were analysed together, not apart.

The V segment lost 8 bases and the J segment 3 bases; nucleotides outside the gene matches: 2. Germline CDR1 MNHNS, CDR2 SASEGT. The CDR3 is made up of 12 amino acids. The sequencing input was CD4+ T cells from PBMCs. This chain connects TRBV6-1 to TRBJ2-7; 9 nucleotides line up with TRBD1. This TCR came from a woman younger than 35 in good health and CMV-seronegative. The CDR3 bases are TGTGCCAGCGGGACAGGGTTCTACGAGCAGTACGTC. Protein product: CASGTGFYEQYV.